The T cell receptor beta chain under discussion was sequenced for a study of shared clonotypes between healthy human individuals. Study-wide results and limits: Among non-shared clonotypes, generation probabilities were lower than among those shared by all four donors.

Notes on this clone: The antigen is not known.

Germline V gene data show CDR1 as LNHDA and CDR2 as SQIVND (reference sequence). This CDR3 is 15 amino acids long. V gave up 6 bases and J gave up 4 bases; unmatched junction bases: 7. TCRdb's table, derived via immunoSEQ multiplex PCR, lists solely in-frame clones and lacks some. The sample yields about 770,000 clones, approximately 72% seen once. This clonotype was sampled from a woman under 40 in good health. What was sequenced was memory CD4+ T cells sorted from blood. Subset denoted: CD45RA-negative fraction. The V call is TRBV19, the J call TRBJ2-7, with 12 bases that match TRBD2. CDR3 sequence: CASSTLTSGRYEQYF. The CDR3 nucleotides read TGTGCCAGTAGCACCCTGACTAGCGGGAGATACGAGCAGTACTTC.